The 18 T cell receptor beta chains below all came from one sample that was sequenced in a study of untreated major depressive disorder. Repertoires were generated with immunoSEQ multiplex PCR, while TCRdb's copy carries only in-frame clones and drops some. The data contain more than 20,000 clones, 85% to 95% of them singletons. Specimen: CD4+ T cells from PBMCs. The receptors derive from a man between 25 and 39 years old in good health.

The chain links TRBV9 to TRBJ1-1; tentatively, D is TRBD1 (5 bases). The CDR3 runs 13 residues. CDR1 is SGDLS, CDR2 YYNGEE, per germline. The ends were cut back, 0 bases at V and 8 bases at J, with 11 bases in the middle. The CDR3 here is CASSVAAGKEAFF. For the CDR3, the DNA is TGTGCCAGCAGCGTAGCGGCAGGGAAAGAAGCTTTCTTT.

This clone occurred once. CDR3 nucleotide sequence: TGTGCCAGCAGCTTAGGATGGCGGGGACTAGCGGGGGGTCAAGAGACCCAGTACTTC. Amino acid sequence: CASSLGWRGLAGGQETQYF. This chain connects TRBV7-2 to TRBJ2-5, with TRBD2 identical over 15 bases. With V trimmed by 1 base and J by 2 bases, 8 bases remained unmatched. The CDR3 has 19 residues. CDR1 is SGHTA, CDR2 FQGNSA, per germline.

J is TRBJ2-7 and V is TRBV5-6; D might be TRBD1 or TRBD2, each matching 6 bases. V lost 3 bases and J 3 bases, leaving 10 bases between the germline ends. Germline-derived CDR1 and CDR2 are SGHDT and YYEEEE. The CDR3 has 13 amino acids. This chain's CDR3 is CASSWGAGYEQYF. The CDR3, as DNA: TGTGCCAGCAGCTGGGGGGCAGGCTACGAGCAGTACTTC.

The V and J genes are TRBV13 and TRBJ1-2, with 8 nucleotides matching TRBD1. This CDR3 region has 14 residues. After removal of 5 bases from V and 2 bases from J, the junction contained 4 bases not matched to a gene. Per the germline V gene, CDR1 is PRHDT and CDR2 is FYEKMQ (reference sequence). The CDR3 coding sequence is TGTGCCAGCAGCCCCAACAGGGGGAACTATGGCTACACCTTC. Encoded protein: CASSPNRGNYGYTF.

The chain links TRBV5-1 to TRBJ2-3; 9 nucleotides match TRBD2. V trimming: 1 base; J trimming: 6 bases; junction bases outside the gene matches: 15. The CDR3 sequence is 18 residues long. Germline CDR1 reads SGHRS; CDR2 reads YFSETQ. The CDR3 reads CASSLQPQAGGVADTQYF. In DNA, the CDR3 is TGCGCCAGCAGCTTGCAGCCTCAAGCGGGAGGCGTGGCGGATACGCAGTATTTT.

The CDR3: CASAGLRSYEQYF. Here the CDR3 DNA reads TGTGCCAGTGCGGGGCTCCGATCCTACGAGCAGTACTTC. V gene TRBV11-2 combines with J gene TRBJ2-7; D possibly corresponds to TRBD2 (6 bases). V was clipped by 9 bases and J by 1 base, with 13 bases between them. Germline V CDR1 and CDR2: SGHAT, FQNNGV. The CDR3 is made up of 13 amino acids. Together with reference TRBV11-2 and TRBJ2-7, the CDR3 gives the full variable domain: EAGVAQSPRYKIIEKRQSVAFWCNPISGHATLYWYQQILGQGPKLLIQFQNNGVVDDSQLPKDRFSAERLKGVDSTLKIQPAKLEDSAVYLCASAGLRSYEQYFGPGTRLTVT.

V is TRBV5-1 and J is TRBJ2-7; D may be TRBD1 (6 bases). Germline V lookup: CDR1 SGHRS, CDR2 YFSETQ. With 0 bases removed from V and 4 bases from J, the gap between germline ends came to 17 bases. The CDR3 extends over 16 amino acids. CDR3: CASSLVLAGDTYEQYF. CDR3 in DNA: TGCGCCAGCAGCTTGGTTCTGGCAGGGGATACTTACGAGCAGTACTTC.

This sequence joins TRBV27 and TRBJ2-1; 7 nucleotides match TRBD1. CDR1 MNHEY and CDR2 SMNVEV come from the germline V gene (reference sequence). The length of the CDR3 is 15 residues. J gave up 7 bases and V 7 bases, and 13 bases lay outside the gene matches. The CDR3 DNA is TGTGCCAGCATTGCCTGGACAGGTGGACGGAATGAGCAGTTCTTC. Translation: CASIAWTGGRNEQFF.

This clone appeared once. The gene calls are TRBV27 and TRBJ1-2, with 8 nucleotides matching TRBD1. After removal of 6 bases from V and 8 bases from J, the junction contained 11 bases not matched to a gene. The CDR3 loop spans 14 amino acids. Germline V lookup: CDR1 MNHEY, CDR2 SMNVEV (reference sequence). In nucleotides, the CDR3 is TGTGCCAGCAGGAGGACAGGGTCGGTCTGGGGCTACACCTTC. This sequence encodes CASRRTGSVWGYTF.

The chain uses TRBV6-5 and TRBJ2-1, with a tentative D call TRBD2 (5 bases). Germline V gene data show CDR1 as MNHEY and CDR2 as SVGAGI. The V and J ends lost 4 bases and 4 bases respectively, with 14 bases between them. The CDR3 is made up of 15 amino acids. CDR3 DNA: TGTGCCAGCAGTTGGACTGTATACTCATACAATGAGCAGTTCTTC. This translates into CASSWTVYSYNEQFF.

This clone has more than one count but fewer than ten. The chain employs TRBV10-1 and TRBJ2-7; 9 bases align to TRBD1. Germline lookup yields CDR1 WNHNN and CDR2 SYGVQD (reference sequence). V was pared by 0 bases and J by 2 bases, with 2 bases of the junction left unmatched. There are 15 residues in the CDR3. The CDR3: CASSESRQGAYEQYF. The CDR3, as DNA: TGCGCCAGCAGTGAGTCTAGACAGGGGGCCTACGAGCAGTACTTC.

V and J are TRBV7-8 and TRBJ1-5; 10 positions match TRBD1. With 5 bases clipped from V and 5 bases from J, the junction kept 6 bases outside the gene matches. The CDR3 totals 15 residues. Germline V gene lookup returns CDR1 SGHVS and CDR2 FQNEAQ. This chain's CDR3 is CASSNAGTGDQPQHF. DNA for the CDR3: TGTGCCAGCAGCAACGCCGGGACAGGGGATCAGCCCCAGCATTTT.

The genes are TRBV9 and TRBJ2-1; 7 nucleotides align to TRBD2. Germline values: CDR1 SGDLS, CDR2 YYNGEE. This CDR3 has 15 amino acids. The V segment lost 4 bases and the J segment 2 bases; nucleotides outside the gene matches: 6. The CDR3 sequence is CASSSVAGTYNEQFF. The CDR3 nucleotides read TGTGCCAGCAGCTCCGTAGCGGGTACCTACAATGAGCAGTTCTTC. Filled out from reference TRBV9 and TRBJ2-1, the complete variable domain reads DSGVTQTPKHLITATGQRVTLRCSPRSGDLSVYWYQQSLDQGLQFLIQYYNGEERAKGNILERFSAQQFPDLHSELNLSSLELGDSALYFCASSSVAGTYNEQFFGPGTRLTVL.

The J gene is TRBJ1-3, the V gene TRBV9, with TRBD1 identical over 11 bases. Losses at the gene ends were 0 bases for V and 3 bases for J; bases not matched to a gene: 2. The CDR3 spans 16 residues. The germline V gene has CDR1 SGDLS and CDR2 YYNGEE. The CDR3 region is CASSVGDRGDGNTIYF. The CDR3 DNA sequence: TGTGCCAGCAGCGTAGGGGACAGGGGGGATGGAAACACCATATATTTT.

The chain links TRBV9 to TRBJ1-1; perhaps TRBD1 as D (5 bases). CDR1 SGDLS and CDR2 YYNGEE come from the germline V gene. The ends were cut back, 0 bases at V and 8 bases at J, with 14 bases in the middle. The CDR3 is 14 amino acids. DNA of the CDR3: TGTGCCAGCAGCGTAGATAAGGGGAATCGGGAAGCTTTCTTT. This sequence encodes CASSVDKGNREAFF.

The chain combines TRBV7-9 with TRBJ1-1; 9 bases are a match to TRBD1. J was trimmed by 5 bases and V by 6 bases; bases with no gene match: 7. From germline, CDR1 is SEHNR and CDR2 FQNEAQ (reference sequence). The CDR3 has 14 amino acids. CDR3 sequence (DNA): TGTGCCAGCAGTCGACGGACAGGGGATACTGAAGCTTTCTTT. Translated, it gives CASSRRTGDTEAFF.

CDR3 amino acids: CASSEALSDEQYF. The CDR3 DNA reads as TGTGCCAGCAGTGAAGCGCTTTCCGACGAGCAGTACTTC. The chain carries TRBV2 and TRBJ2-7; D remains ambiguous. V lost 0 bases to trimming and J lost 5 bases, with 8 bases between them. CDR3 length: 13 residues. Germline CDR1 is SNHLY and CDR2 is FYNNEI.

The V and J genes are TRBV2 and TRBJ2-3; D unclear. V lost 3 bases, J lost 2 bases, and 6 bases lay in between. The CDR3 totals 13 residues. Germline V lookup: CDR1 SNHLY, CDR2 FYNNEI. CDR3 DNA sequence: TGTGCCAGCAGTGACTCCTACACAGATACGCAGTATTTT. Protein sequence: CASSDSYTDTQYF.